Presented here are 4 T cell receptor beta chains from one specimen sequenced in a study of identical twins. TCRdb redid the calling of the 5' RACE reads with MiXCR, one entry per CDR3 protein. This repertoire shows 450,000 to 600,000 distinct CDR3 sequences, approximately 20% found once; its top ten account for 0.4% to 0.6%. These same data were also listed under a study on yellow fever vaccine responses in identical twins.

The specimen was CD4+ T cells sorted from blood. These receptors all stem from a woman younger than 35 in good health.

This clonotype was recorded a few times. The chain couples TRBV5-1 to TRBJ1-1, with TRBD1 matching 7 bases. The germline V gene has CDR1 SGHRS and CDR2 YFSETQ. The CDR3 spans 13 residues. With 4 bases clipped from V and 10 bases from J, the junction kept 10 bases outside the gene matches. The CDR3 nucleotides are TGCGCCAGCAGCACAGGAGGACAGGTGGTAGCTTTCTTT. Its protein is CASSTGGQVVAFF.

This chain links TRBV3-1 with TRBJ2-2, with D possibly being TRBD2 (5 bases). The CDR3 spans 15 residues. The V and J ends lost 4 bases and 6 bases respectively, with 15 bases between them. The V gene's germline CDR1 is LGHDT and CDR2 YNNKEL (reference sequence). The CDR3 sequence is CASSPLRVLAGELFF. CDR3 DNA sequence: TGTGCCAGCAGCCCATTGAGGGTTTTGGCCGGGGAGCTGTTTTTT.

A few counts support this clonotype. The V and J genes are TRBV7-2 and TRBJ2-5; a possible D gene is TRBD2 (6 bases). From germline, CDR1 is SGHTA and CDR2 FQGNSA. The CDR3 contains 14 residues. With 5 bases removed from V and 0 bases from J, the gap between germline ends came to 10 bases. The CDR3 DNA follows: TGTGCCAGCAGCCGGGACTTCAACCAAGAGACCCAGTACTTC. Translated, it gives CASSRDFNQETQYF.

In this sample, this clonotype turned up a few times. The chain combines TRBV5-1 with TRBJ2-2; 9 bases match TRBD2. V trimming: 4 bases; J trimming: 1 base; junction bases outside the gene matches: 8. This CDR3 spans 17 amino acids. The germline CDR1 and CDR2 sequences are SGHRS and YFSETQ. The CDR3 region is CASSGIASGVNTGELFF. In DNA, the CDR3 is TGCGCCAGCAGCGGTATTGCTAGCGGGGTGAACACCGGGGAGCTGTTTTTT.